This T cell receptor (beta chain) was documented in a study of shared clonotypes between healthy human individuals. The assay was immunoSEQ multiplex PCR, and TCRdb's table has in-frame clones only and misses some. The sample contains about 490,000 clones, roughly 78% of which appear only once. This clone was picked up a small number of times. V lost 3 bases and J lost 7, with 10 bases in between. CDR1 and CDR2 (germline): LNHDA, SQIVND (reference sequence). The CDR3 sequence is 13 residues long. The source is a woman in her 40s in good health. Some clones in this sample may be carry-over from other donors' samples. Input material: PBMCs. V usage is TRBV19 and J usage is TRBJ1-3; D is perhaps TRBD1 (5 bases). The CDR3 DNA reads TGTGCCAGTAGTATCTCGGGGACCAACACCATATATTTT. Protein product: CASSISGTNTIYF.